This T cell receptor (beta chain) was sequenced in a study of blood T cell repertoires in COVID-19. In terms of age and location, participants ranged from roughly 18 to 95 years and lived in approximately 26 US areas. CDR3 length equals 16 residues. Looked up from germline, CDR1 is MDHEN and CDR2 is SYDVKM. Between the trimmed V and J ends, which lost 6 bases and 4 bases, there was a span of 22 bases. Assay: immunoSEQ multiplex PCR; the TCRdb copy retains only in-frame clones and omits some. The data contain 300,000 to 400,000 clones, about 90% of them singletons. The rearrangement uses TRBV28 and TRBJ2-7; D might be TRBD2 (6 bases). This receptor was taken from a woman aged 30 to 39 who had recovered from COVID-19. The sample consisted of PBMCs or T cells enriched from blood (not recorded which). CDR3 residues: CASRPVGDLGGYEQYF. The CDR3 region has the DNA TGTGCCAGCAGGCCAGTTGGGGACCTAGGAGGGTACGAGCAGTACTTC.